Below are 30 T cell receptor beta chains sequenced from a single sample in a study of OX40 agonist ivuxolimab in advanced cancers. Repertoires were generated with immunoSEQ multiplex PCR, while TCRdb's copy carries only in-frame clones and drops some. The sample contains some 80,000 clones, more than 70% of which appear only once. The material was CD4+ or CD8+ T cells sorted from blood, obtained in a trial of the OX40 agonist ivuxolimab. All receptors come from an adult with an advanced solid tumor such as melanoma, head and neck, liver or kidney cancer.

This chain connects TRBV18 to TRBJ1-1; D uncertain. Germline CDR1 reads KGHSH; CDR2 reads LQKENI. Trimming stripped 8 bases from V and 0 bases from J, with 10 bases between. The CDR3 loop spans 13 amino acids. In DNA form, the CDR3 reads TGTGCCAGCCCAGAGGTATTGAACACTGAAGCTTTCTTT. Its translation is CASPEVLNTEAFF. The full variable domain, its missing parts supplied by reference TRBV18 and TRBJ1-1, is NAGVMQNPRHLVRRRGQEARLRCSPMKGHSHVYWYRQLPEEGLKFMVYLQKENIIDESGMPKERFSAEFPKEGPSILRIQQVVRGDSAAYFCASPEVLNTEAFFGQGTRLTVV.

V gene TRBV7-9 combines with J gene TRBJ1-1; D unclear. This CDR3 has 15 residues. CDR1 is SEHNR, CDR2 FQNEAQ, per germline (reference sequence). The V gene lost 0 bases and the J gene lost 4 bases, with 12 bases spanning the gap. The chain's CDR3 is CASSLATVTLTEAFF. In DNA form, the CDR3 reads TGTGCCAGCAGCTTAGCCACAGTAACCCTCACTGAAGCTTTCTTT.

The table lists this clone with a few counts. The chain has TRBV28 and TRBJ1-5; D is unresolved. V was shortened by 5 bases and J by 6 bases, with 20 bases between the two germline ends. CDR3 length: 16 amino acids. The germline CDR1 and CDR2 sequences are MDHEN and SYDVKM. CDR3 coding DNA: TGTGCCAGCAGTCTCCGCCAATTCCCAGGTAGTCAGCCCCAGCATTTT. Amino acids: CASSLRQFPGSQPQHF. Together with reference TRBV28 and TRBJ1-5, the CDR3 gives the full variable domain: DVKVTQSSRYLVKRTGEKVFLECVQDMDHENMFWYRQDPGLGLRLIYFSYDVKMKEKGDIPEGYSVSREKKERFSLILESASTNQTSMYLCASSLRQFPGSQPQHFGDGTRLSIL.

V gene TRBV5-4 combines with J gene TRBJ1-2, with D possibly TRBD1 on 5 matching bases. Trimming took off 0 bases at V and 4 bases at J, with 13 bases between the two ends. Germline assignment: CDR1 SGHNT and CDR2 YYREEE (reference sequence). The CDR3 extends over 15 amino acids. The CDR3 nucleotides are TGTGCCAGCAGCTTGGCCGGGGGAGAGGGCTATGGCTACACCTTC. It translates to CASSLAGGEGYGYTF.

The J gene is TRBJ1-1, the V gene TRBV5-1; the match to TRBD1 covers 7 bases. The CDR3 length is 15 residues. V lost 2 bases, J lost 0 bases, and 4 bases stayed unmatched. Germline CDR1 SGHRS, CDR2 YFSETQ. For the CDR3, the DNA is TGCGCCAGCAGCTTTACAGGGGCCATGAACACTGAAGCTTTCTTT. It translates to CASSFTGAMNTEAFF.

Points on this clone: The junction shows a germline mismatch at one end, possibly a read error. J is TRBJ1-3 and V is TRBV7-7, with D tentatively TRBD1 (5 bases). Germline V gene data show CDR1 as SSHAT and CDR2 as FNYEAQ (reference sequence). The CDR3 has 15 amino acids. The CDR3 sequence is CASSLTGTVGDTIYF. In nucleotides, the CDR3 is TGTGCTAGCAGCTTAACCGGGACGGTCGGGGACACCATATATTTT.

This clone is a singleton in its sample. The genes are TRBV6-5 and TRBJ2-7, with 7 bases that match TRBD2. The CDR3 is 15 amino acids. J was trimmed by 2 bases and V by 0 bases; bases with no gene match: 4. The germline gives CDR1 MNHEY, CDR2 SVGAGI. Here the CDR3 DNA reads TGTGCCAGCAGTTACTCGGGGGGGATAGCCTACGAGCAGTACTTC. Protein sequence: CASSYSGGIAYEQYF.

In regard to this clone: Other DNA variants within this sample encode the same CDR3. The CDR3 coding sequence is TGTGCCAGCCAGGGTAGCAATCAGCCCCAGCATTTT. Protein sequence: CASQGSNQPQHF. The genes are TRBV28 and TRBJ1-5, with a weak D call TRBD1 (5 bases). CDR1 and CDR2 from the germline V gene are MDHEN and SYDVKM. Trimming removed 8 bases at V and 0 bases at J, with 5 bases between. The CDR3 sequence is 12 residues long.

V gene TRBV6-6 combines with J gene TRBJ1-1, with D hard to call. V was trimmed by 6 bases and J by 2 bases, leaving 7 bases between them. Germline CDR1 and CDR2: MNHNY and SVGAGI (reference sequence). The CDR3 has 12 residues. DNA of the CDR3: TGTGCCAGCAGGCGCCAAAACACTGAAGCTTTCTTT. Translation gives CASRRQNTEAFF.

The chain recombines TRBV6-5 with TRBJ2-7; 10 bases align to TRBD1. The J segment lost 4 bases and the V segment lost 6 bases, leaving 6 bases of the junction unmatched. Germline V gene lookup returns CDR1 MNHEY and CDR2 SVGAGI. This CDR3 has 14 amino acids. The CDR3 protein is CASRHRDRGYEQYF. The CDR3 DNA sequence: TGTGCCAGCAGGCACCGGGACAGGGGATACGAGCAGTACTTC.

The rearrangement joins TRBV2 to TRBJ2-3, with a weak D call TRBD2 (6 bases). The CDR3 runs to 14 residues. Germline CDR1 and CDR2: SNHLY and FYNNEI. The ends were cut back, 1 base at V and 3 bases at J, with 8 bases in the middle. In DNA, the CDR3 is TGTGCCAGCAGTGAAGTAGCGGAGACAGATACGCAGTATTTT. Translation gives CASSEVAETDTQYF.

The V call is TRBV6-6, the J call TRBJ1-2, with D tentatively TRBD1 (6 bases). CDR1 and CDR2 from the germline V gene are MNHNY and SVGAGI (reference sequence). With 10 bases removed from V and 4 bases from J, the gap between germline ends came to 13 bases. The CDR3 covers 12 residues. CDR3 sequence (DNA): TGTGCCATAGAACAGGGAACCTATGGCTACACCTTC. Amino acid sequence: CAIEQGTYGYTF.

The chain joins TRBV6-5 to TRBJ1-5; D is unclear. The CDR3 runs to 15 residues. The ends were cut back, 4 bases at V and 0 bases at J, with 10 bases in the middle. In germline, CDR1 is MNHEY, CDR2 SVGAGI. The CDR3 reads CASSFPLYSNQPQHF. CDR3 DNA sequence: TGTGCCAGCAGTTTCCCTCTTTATAGCAATCAGCCCCAGCATTTT.

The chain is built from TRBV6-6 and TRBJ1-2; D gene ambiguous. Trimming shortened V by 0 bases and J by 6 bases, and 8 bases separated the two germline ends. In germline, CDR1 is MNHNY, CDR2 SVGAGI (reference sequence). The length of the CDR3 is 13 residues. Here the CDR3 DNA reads TGTGCCAGCAGTTACTCGACGGGCGATGGCTACACCTTC. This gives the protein CASSYSTGDGYTF.

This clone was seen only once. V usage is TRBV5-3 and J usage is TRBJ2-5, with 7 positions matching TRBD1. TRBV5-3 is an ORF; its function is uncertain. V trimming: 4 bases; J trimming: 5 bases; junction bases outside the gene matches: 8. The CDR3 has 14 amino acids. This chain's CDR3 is CARSRQGDLETQYF. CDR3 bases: TGTGCCAGAAGCAGACAGGGAGATTTGGAGACCCAGTACTTC.

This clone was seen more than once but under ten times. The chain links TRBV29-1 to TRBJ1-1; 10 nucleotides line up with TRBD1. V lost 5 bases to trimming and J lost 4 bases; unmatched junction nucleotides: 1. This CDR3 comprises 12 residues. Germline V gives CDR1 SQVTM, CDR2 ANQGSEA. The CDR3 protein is CSVRDRGTEAFF. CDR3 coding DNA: TGCAGCGTTCGGGACAGGGGCACTGAAGCTTTCTTT.

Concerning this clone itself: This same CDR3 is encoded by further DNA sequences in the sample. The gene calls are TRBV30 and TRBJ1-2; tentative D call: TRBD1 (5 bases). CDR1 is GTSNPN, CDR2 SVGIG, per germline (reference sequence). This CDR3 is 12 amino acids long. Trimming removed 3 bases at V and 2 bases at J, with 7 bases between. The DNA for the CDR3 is TGTGCCTGGAGCGGGGGGAACTATGGCTACACCTTC. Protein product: CAWSGGNYGYTF.

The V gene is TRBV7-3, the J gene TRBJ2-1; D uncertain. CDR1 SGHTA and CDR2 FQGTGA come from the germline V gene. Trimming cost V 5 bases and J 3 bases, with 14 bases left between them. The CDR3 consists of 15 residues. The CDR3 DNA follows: TGTGCCAGCAGCCGAGACCCGGAAAGCTACAATGAGCAGTTCTTC. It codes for CASSRDPESYNEQFF.

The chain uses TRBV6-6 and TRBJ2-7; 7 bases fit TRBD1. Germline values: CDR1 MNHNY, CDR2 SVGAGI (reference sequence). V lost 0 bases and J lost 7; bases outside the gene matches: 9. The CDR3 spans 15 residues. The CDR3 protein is CASSYSGLGGAEQYF. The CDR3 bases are TGTGCCAGCAGTTACTCGGGTTTAGGGGGCGCGGAGCAGTACTTC.

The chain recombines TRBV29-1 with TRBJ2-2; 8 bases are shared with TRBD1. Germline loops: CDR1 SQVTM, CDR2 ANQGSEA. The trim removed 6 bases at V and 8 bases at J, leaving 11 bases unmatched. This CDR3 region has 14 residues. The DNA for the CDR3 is TGCAGCGTCGGTGGACAGGGAAGAAGTGGGGAGCTGTTTTTT. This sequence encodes CSVGGQGRSGELFF.

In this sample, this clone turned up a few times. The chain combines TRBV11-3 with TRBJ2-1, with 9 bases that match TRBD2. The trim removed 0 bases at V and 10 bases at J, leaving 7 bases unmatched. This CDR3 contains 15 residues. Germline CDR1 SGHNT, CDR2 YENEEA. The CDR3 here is CASSLDGLAGREQFF. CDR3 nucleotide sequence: TGTGCCAGCAGCTTAGATGGGCTAGCGGGAAGGGAGCAGTTCTTC.

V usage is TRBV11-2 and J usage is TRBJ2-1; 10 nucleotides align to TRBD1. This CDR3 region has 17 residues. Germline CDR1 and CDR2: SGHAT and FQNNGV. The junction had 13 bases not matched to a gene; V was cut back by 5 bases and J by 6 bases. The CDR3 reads CASSLDRGRGGFNEQFF. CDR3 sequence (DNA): TGTGCCAGCAGCCTTGACAGGGGGCGGGGTGGCTTCAATGAGCAGTTCTTC.

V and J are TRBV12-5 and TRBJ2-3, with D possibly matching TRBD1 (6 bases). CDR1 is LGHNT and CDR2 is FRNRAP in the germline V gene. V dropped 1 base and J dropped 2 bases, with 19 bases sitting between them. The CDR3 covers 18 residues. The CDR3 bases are TGTGCTAGTGGTTTGGATTGGGTGGGGCAGGGGCTCACAGATACGCAGTATTTT. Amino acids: CASGLDWVGQGLTDTQYF.

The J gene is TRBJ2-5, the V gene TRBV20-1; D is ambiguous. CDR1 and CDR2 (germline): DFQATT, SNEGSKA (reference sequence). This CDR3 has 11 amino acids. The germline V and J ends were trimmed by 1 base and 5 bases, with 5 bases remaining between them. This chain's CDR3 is CSARVMETQYF. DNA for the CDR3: TGCAGTGCTAGAGTGATGGAGACCCAGTACTTC.

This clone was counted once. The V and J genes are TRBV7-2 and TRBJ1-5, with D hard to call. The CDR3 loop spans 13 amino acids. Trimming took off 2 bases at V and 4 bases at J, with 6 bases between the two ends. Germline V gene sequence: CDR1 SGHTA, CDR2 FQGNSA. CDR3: CASSLWWNQPQHF. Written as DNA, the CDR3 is TGTGCCAGCAGCTTATGGTGGAATCAGCCCCAGCATTTT.

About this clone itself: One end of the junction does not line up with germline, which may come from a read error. CDR3: CASSLGPGGGKGDYEQYF. CDR3 DNA: TGTGCTAGCAGCTTAGGCCCTGGTGGGGGGAAGGGGGACTACGAGCAGTACTTC. This chain links TRBV7-7 with TRBJ2-7, with D perhaps given as TRBD1 or TRBD2 (6 bases each). The CDR3 loop spans 18 amino acids. CDR1 is SSHAT and CDR2 is FNYEAQ in the germline V gene (reference sequence).

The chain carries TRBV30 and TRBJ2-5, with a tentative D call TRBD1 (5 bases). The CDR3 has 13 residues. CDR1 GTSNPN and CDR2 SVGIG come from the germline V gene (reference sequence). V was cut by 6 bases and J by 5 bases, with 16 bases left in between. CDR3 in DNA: TGTGCCTGTCAAGGGTGGCAGGGTGAGACCCAGTACTTC. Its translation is CACQGWQGETQYF.

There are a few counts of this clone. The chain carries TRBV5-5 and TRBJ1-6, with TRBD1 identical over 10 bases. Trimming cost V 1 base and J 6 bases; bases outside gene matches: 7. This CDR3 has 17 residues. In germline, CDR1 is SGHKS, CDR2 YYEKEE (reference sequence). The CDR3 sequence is CASSLLLGQGRNSPLHF. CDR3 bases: TGTGCCAGCAGCTTGCTGTTGGGACAGGGGCGTAATTCACCCCTCCACTTT.

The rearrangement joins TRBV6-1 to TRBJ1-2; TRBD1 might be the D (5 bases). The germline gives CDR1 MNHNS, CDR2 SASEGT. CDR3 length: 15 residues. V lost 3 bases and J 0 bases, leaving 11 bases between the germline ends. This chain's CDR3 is CASSEWGRTNYGYTF. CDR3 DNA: TGTGCCAGCAGTGAGTGGGGGAGAACTAACTATGGCTACACCTTC.

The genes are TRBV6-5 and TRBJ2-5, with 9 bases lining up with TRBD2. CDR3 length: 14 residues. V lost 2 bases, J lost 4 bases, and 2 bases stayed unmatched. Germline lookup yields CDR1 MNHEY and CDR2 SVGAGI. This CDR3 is CASSYLTSGETQYF. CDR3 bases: TGTGCCAGCAGTTACCTGACTAGCGGAGAGACCCAGTACTTC.